A single sample is the source of the 27 T cell receptor beta chains below, sequenced in a study of beta chain features in type 1 diabetes. Isolated RNA was reverse transcribed in full, so expressed TCRB transcripts were sequenced. Profiled with immunoSEQ multiplex PCR; TCRdb holds only in-frame clones, not every one. The repertoire holds just over 150,000 clones, over 8.5% seen once, with about 2.1% in the top ten. The sample consisted of central memory CD4+ T cells from blood. The receptor set was obtained from a man aged 18 to 35 in good health.

The J gene is TRBJ2-5, the V gene TRBV9, with 12 nucleotides matching TRBD2. CDR1 SGDLS and CDR2 YYNGEE come from the germline V gene. The CDR3 totals 18 residues. J was trimmed by 6 bases and V by 3 bases; bases with no gene match: 15. The CDR3 loop is CASSAALAGGLEVQTQYF. CDR3 coding DNA: TGTGCCAGCAGCGCGGCACTAGCGGGGGGATTGGAGGTCCAGACCCAGTACTTC.

This clone turned up a few times. CDR3 in amino acids: CASSSPSQLEEAFF. The CDR3 bases are TGTGCCAGCAGTTCACCCTCTCAACTGGAGGAAGCTTTCTTT. V usage is TRBV28 and J usage is TRBJ1-1; D remains unclear. This CDR3 is 14 amino acids long. Germline V gene data show CDR1 as MDHEN and CDR2 as SYDVKM. The ends were cut back, 4 bases at V and 8 bases at J, with 17 bases in the middle.

This clone was seen more than once but under ten times. This chain uses TRBV27 with TRBJ2-7; D gene uncertain. This CDR3 has 18 residues. From germline, CDR1 is MNHEY and CDR2 SMNVEV (reference sequence). V dropped 5 bases and J dropped 1 base, with 24 bases sitting between them. The CDR3 spells CASSLRPARTTNSYEQYF. For the CDR3, the DNA is TGTGCCAGCAGTCTACGACCAGCGAGGACCACTAATTCCTACGAGCAGTACTTC.

The chain's CDR3 is CASSLYRDTQYF. As DNA, the CDR3 is TGTGCCAGCAGCTTATATCGCGATACGCAGTATTTT. The chain carries TRBV7-2 and TRBJ2-3; D remains ambiguous. The CDR3 sequence is 12 residues long. The germline V and J ends were trimmed by 2 bases and 6 bases, with 6 bases remaining between them. The germline V gene has CDR1 SGHTA and CDR2 FQGNSA.

This clone has a handful of counts. The chain has TRBV12-2 and TRBJ2-3; the table names TRBD2, a call not compared with the DNA. TRBV12-2 is tagged as a pseudogene. The CDR3 is 15 amino acids. The CDR3 nucleotides read TGTGCAAGTCGCCCGGGACTAGATCGGGTAGATACGCAGTATTTT. Translation: CASRPGLDRVDTQYF.

This clone has a handful of counts. For the CDR3, the DNA is TGTGCCAGCAGCGGAAGGACTGAAGCTTTCTTT. This sequence encodes CASSGRTEAFF. The V and J genes are TRBV28 and TRBJ1-1; D is uncertain. V lost 6 bases to trimming and J lost 5 bases, with 7 bases between them. CDR1 is MDHEN and CDR2 is SYDVKM in the germline V gene. The CDR3 totals 11 residues. Full variable domain (outside the CDR3, taken from reference TRBV28 and TRBJ1-1): DVKVTQSSRYLVKRTGEKVFLECVQDMDHENMFWYRQDPGLGLRLIYFSYDVKMKEKGDIPEGYSVSREKKERFSLILESASTNQTSMYLCASSGRTEAFFGQGTRLTVV.

This clone occurred a few times. The V and J genes are TRBV5-8 and TRBJ2-1; 7 bases agree with TRBD2. The CDR3 is 17 residues long. Germline values: CDR1 SGHTS, CDR2 YDEGEE. The ends lost 4 bases at V and 4 bases at J; junction bases unmatched: 14. CDR3 coding DNA: TGTGCCAGCAGCAATATCAATAGCGGGTACGGATACAATGAGCAGTTCTTC. Its protein is CASSNINSGYGYNEQFF.

This clone was seen only a few times. The DNA for the CDR3 is TGCAGCGTGGGACAGGGGGACGATACGCAGTATTTT. Translating it yields CSVGQGDDTQYF. The chain recombines TRBV29-1 with TRBJ2-3; 11 bases fit TRBD1. V shed 6 bases, J shed 6 bases, and the junction held 2 bases outside the gene matches. This CDR3 contains 12 residues. From germline, CDR1 is SQVTM and CDR2 ANQGSEA.

This clone was counted between two and nine times. Different DNA sequences within this sample yield the same CDR3. CDR3 coding DNA: TGTGCCACCAGCAGAGATAAAGGAGAGACCCAGTACTTC. It yields the protein CATSRDKGETQYF. The chain links TRBV15 to TRBJ2-5; no clear D gene. The CDR3 length is 13 residues. V lost 0 bases to trimming and J lost 4 bases, with 6 bases between them. CDR1 is LNHNV, CDR2 YYDKDF, per germline (reference sequence).

The chain uses TRBV5-1 and TRBJ2-7; D is perhaps TRBD1 (6 bases). The CDR3 sequence is 12 residues long. The germline V gene encodes CDR1 SGHRS and CDR2 YFSETQ. The germline V and J ends were trimmed by 4 bases and 6 bases, with 11 bases remaining between them. The CDR3 sequence is CASSIGGREQYF. CDR3 bases: TGCGCCAGCAGCATAGGGGGACGCGAGCAGTACTTC. The variable domain in full, completed from reference TRBV5-1 and TRBJ2-7, reads KAGVTQTPRYLIKTRGQQVTLSCSPISGHRSVSWYQQTPGQGLQFLFEYFSETQRNKGNFPGRFSGRQFSNSRSEMNVSTLELGDSALYLCASSIGGREQYFGPGTRLTVT.

This chain connects TRBV19 to TRBJ2-1; 10 nucleotides align to TRBD1. CDR3 length equals 15 residues. Germline lookup yields CDR1 LNHDA and CDR2 SQIVND (reference sequence). With 3 bases clipped from V and 9 bases from J, the junction kept 8 bases outside the gene matches. In DNA, the CDR3 is TGTGCCAGTAGTATGCTGACAGGGGGCTCAAGTGAGCAGTTCTTC. This sequence encodes CASSMLTGGSSEQFF.

The table lists this clone with a few counts. This chain joins TRBV7-9 and TRBJ1-1; no clear D. CDR1 and CDR2 (germline): SEHNR, FQNEAQ (reference sequence). The CDR3 consists of 14 residues. Between the trimmed V and J ends, which lost 6 bases and 0 bases, there was a span of 11 bases. The CDR3, as DNA: TGTGCCAGCAGTCCCGGGAGCATGAACACTGAAGCTTTCTTT. Residues: CASSPGSMNTEAFF.

This clone was seen only a few times. This chain links TRBV30 with TRBJ1-1, with TRBD1 as a possible D gene (5 bases). Germline-derived CDR1 and CDR2 are GTSNPN and SVGIG (reference sequence). V lost 3 bases to trimming and J lost 2 bases, with 13 bases between them. The CDR3 length is 14 residues. The CDR3 loop reads CAWRSGRINTEAFF. CDR3 nucleotides: TGTGCCTGGAGGTCGGGACGTATAAACACTGAAGCTTTCTTT.

A remark on this clone: This may be a read error: a much more frequent sequence differs by one nucleotide. The same CDR3 is also encoded by other DNA sequences in this sample. This chain connects TRBV30 to TRBJ2-1; D is possibly TRBD2 (6 bases). The CDR3 length is 11 residues. The germline gives CDR1 GTSNPN, CDR2 SVGIG (reference sequence). Trimming cost V 4 bases and J 10 bases, with 11 bases left between them. The CDR3: CAWTGRGEQFF. The DNA for the CDR3 is TGTGCCTGGACCGGGCGGGGAGAGCAGTTCTTC.

This clone was counted a few times. This chain uses TRBV7-2 with TRBJ2-7; D might be TRBD2 (5 bases). The V gene lost 2 bases and the J gene lost 3 bases, with 11 bases spanning the gap. This CDR3 is built from 14 residues. The germline gives CDR1 SGHTA, CDR2 FQGNSA. The CDR3 region is CASSLSASSYEQYF. The CDR3 DNA reads as TGTGCCAGCAGCTTAAGTGCTAGCAGCTACGAGCAGTACTTC.

This clone was counted many times. V gene TRBV5-1 combines with J gene TRBJ2-6; 7 positions agree with TRBD2. After removal of 4 bases from V and 0 bases from J, the junction contained 10 bases not matched to a gene. Germline CDR1 and CDR2: SGHRS and YFSETQ. The CDR3 totals 18 residues. CDR3: CASSLNAGALSGANVLTF. In DNA form, the CDR3 reads TGCGCCAGCAGCCTTAATGCGGGAGCACTCTCTGGGGCCAACGTCCTGACTTTC.

This clone was observed at least ten times. The rearrangement joins TRBV4-3 to TRBJ1-1; D call uncertain. V dropped 0 bases and J dropped 1 base, with 6 bases sitting between them. The CDR3 length is 14 residues. Germline assignment: CDR1 LGHNA and CDR2 YSLEER. In DNA, the CDR3 is TGCGCCAGCAGCCAAGAATACAGGAACACTGAAGCTTTCTTT. It specifies CASSQEYRNTEAFF.

V is TRBV4-3 and J is TRBJ2-7, with D maybe TRBD1 (5 bases). Trimming cost V 0 bases and J 2 bases, with 14 bases left between them. This CDR3 is 16 amino acids long. Germline V gene lookup returns CDR1 LGHNA and CDR2 YSLEER. The CDR3 region is CASSQEPRAPAYEQYF. CDR3 nucleotides: TGCGCCAGCAGCCAAGAACCCAGGGCCCCAGCCTACGAGCAGTACTTC.

A few counts support this clone. Additional DNA sequences in this sample encode the identical CDR3. The chain is built from TRBV30 and TRBJ1-5, with D possibly being TRBD1 (6 bases). Trimming shortened V by 0 bases and J by 7 bases, and 10 bases separated the two germline ends. In germline, CDR1 is GTSNPN, CDR2 SVGIG (reference sequence). CDR3 length: 13 amino acids. Here the CDR3 DNA reads TGTGCCTGGAGTGTACAAGGGGGACAGCCCCAGCATTTT. This gives the protein CAWSVQGGQPQHF.

The genes are TRBV4-1 and TRBJ2-1, with TRBD2 identical over 8 bases. The junction had 14 bases not matched to a gene; V was cut back by 7 bases and J by 6 bases. In germline, CDR1 is MGHRA, CDR2 YSYEKL. The CDR3 totals 16 residues. The CDR3 sequence is CASTIAGHKSLNEQFF. The CDR3 DNA reads as TGCGCCAGCACCATAGCGGGGCATAAGTCCCTCAATGAGCAGTTCTTC.

The table lists this clone with a few counts. The chain combines TRBV18 with TRBJ2-7; a possible D gene is TRBD2 (6 bases). This CDR3 has 13 residues. Germline lookup yields CDR1 KGHSH and CDR2 LQKENI. V was trimmed by 5 bases and J by 4 bases, leaving 12 bases between them. The DNA for the CDR3 is TGTGCCAGCTCAGTCGGGACTCAGTACGAGCAGTACTTC. Residues: CASSVGTQYEQYF.

V gene TRBV5-4 combines with J gene TRBJ2-3; TRBD2 aligns across 8 bases. The ends lost 4 bases at V and 3 bases at J; junction bases unmatched: 4. Germline CDR1 and CDR2: SGHNT and YYREEE (reference sequence). The CDR3 is 14 amino acids. The CDR3 loop is CASSLPSGTDTQYF. Here the CDR3 DNA reads TGTGCCAGCAGCCTACCTAGCGGGACAGATACGCAGTATTTT.

The rearrangement links TRBV11-2 to TRBJ1-2; the D is unclear. CDR3 length equals 13 residues. Germline V gives CDR1 SGHAT, CDR2 FQNNGV. The V gene lost 1 base and the J gene lost 7 bases, with 10 bases spanning the gap. Here the CDR3 reads CASSLVSDTGYTF. CDR3 DNA: TGTGCCAGCAGCTTAGTTTCAGACACTGGCTACACCTTC.

This clone was seen a handful of times. The J gene is TRBJ2-1, the V gene TRBV9; 9 bases align to TRBD2. Germline V gene sequence: CDR1 SGDLS, CDR2 YYNGEE. This CDR3 is 15 amino acids long. After removal of 6 bases from V and 0 bases from J, the junction contained 4 bases not matched to a gene. This CDR3 reads CASTLSGSSYNEQFF. The CDR3, as DNA: TGTGCCAGCACCCTTAGCGGGAGCTCCTACAATGAGCAGTTCTTC.

This chain uses TRBV5-1 with TRBJ2-3, with 10 bases aligning to TRBD1. The V and J ends lost 4 bases and 2 bases, in that order; junction bases with no gene match: 7. Per the germline V gene, CDR1 is SGHRS and CDR2 is YFSETQ. The CDR3 is 16 residues long. In DNA, the CDR3 is TGCGCCAGCAGCGCCCGGACAGGGGGAATCACAGATACGCAGTATTTT. Protein product: CASSARTGGITDTQYF. Full variable domain (outside the CDR3, taken from reference TRBV5-1 and TRBJ2-3): KAGVTQTPRYLIKTRGQQVTLSCSPISGHRSVSWYQQTPGQGLQFLFEYFSETQRNKGNFPGRFSGRQFSNSRSEMNVSTLELGDSALYLCASSARTGGITDTQYFGPGTRLTVL.

This chain links TRBV18 with TRBJ2-7; D assignment may be TRBD1 or TRBD2 (5 bases each). The germline V and J ends were trimmed by 6 bases and 2 bases, with 17 bases remaining between them. Germline CDR1 and CDR2: KGHSH and LQKENI. The CDR3 is 15 residues long. The CDR3 is CASSSGQTGPYEQYF. CDR3 DNA sequence: TGTGCCAGCTCCAGTGGACAAACGGGGCCCTACGAGCAGTACTTC.

This clone was detected a few times. The genes are TRBV28 and TRBJ2-7; the match to TRBD2 covers 10 bases. Per germline, CDR1 MDHEN and CDR2 SYDVKM. V was clipped by 8 bases and J by 0 bases; unmatched bases: 7. The CDR3 is 15 amino acids. The CDR3: CASSRGLAASYEQYF. The CDR3 DNA sequence: TGTGCCAGCTCCAGAGGACTAGCGGCCTCCTACGAGCAGTACTTC.